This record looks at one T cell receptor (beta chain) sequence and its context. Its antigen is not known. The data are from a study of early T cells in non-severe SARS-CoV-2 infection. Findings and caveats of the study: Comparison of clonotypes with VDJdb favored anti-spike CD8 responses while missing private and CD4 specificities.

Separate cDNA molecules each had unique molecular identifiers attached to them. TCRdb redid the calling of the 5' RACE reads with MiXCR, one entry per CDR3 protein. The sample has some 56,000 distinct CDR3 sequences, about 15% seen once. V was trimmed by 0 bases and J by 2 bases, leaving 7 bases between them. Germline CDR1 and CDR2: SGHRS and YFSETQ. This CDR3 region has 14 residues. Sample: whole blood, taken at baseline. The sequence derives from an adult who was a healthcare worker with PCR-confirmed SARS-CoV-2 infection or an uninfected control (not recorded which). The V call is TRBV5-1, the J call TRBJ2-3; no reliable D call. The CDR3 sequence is CASSLDLYTDTQYF. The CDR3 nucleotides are TGCGCCAGCAGCTTGGACCTGTACACAGATACGCAGTATTTT. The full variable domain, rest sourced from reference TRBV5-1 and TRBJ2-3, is KAGVTQTPRYLIKTRGQQVTLSCSPISGHRSVSWYQQTPGQGLQFLFEYFSETQRNKGNFPGRFSGRQFSNSRSEMNVSTLELGDSALYLCASSLDLYTDTQYFGPGTRLTVL.